The rows below give T cell receptor beta chains drawn from one sample of a study of blood T cell repertoires in COVID-19. The method was immunoSEQ multiplex PCR; TCRdb's version includes in-frame clones alone and lacks a portion of them. The profile shows about 210,000 clones, roughly four fifths of them singletons. Sequencing was performed on peripheral blood. The receptor source for this set is a woman in her 40s with acute or convalescent COVID-19. Each CDR3 is given with its conserved first and last residue. A D gene is named only where the DNA matches it firmly. Part of the rows lack a size; the others show once, few, many or a class for expanded clones.

d_gene	v_gene	abundance	j_gene	CDR3nt	CDR3aa
NA	TRBV4-1	few	TRBJ2-7	TGCGCCAGCAGCCAAGTTGAGGGAAGCTACGAGCAGTACTTC	CASSQVEGSYEQYF
NA	TRBV18	NA	TRBJ1-6	TGTGCCAGCTCACCACCGTTACCAGGCCCGAGCTCCTATAATTCACCCCTCCACTTT	CASSPPLPGPSSYNSPLHF
TRBD1	TRBV5-1	NA	TRBJ2-1	TGCGCCAGCAGCACTCAACCGGGACAGCGCAATGAGCAGTTCTTC	CASSTQPGQRNEQFF
NA	TRBV5-1	NA	TRBJ2-1	TGCGCCAGCAGCTTGGGACAACCCGTCGACAATGAGCAGTTCTTC	CASSLGQPVDNEQFF
NA	TRBV28	NA	TRBJ2-5	TGTGCCAGCAGCCCGACTAGTGGCCAAGAGACCCAGTACTTC	CASSPTSGQETQYF
NA	TRBV5-1	NA	TRBJ2-1	TGCGCCAGCAGCTTGGACGGAGTTGGTGAGCAGTTCTTC	CASSLDGVGEQFF
TRBD1	TRBV6-6	NA	TRBJ2-7	TGTGCCAGCAGTACGTCAGGGACAGTAGAGCAGTACTTC	CASSTSGTVEQYF
NA	TRBV13	NA	TRBJ2-3	TGTGCCAGCAGCCTCTCACGGGGGGATACGCAGTATTTT	CASSLSRGDTQYF
NA	TRBV7-6	NA	TRBJ2-7	TGTGCCAGCAGTTTGGGCGACGAGCAGTACTTC	CASSLGDEQYF
NA	TRBV7-2	NA	TRBJ2-3	TGTGCCAGCAGCCCGCAGGCCCCCCCTAGCAGGTATACGCAGTATTTT	CASSPQAPPSRYTQYF
NA	TRBV7-9	NA	TRBJ2-7	TGTGCCAGCAGCTTTGGAGTTTCCTACGAGCAGTACTTC	CASSFGVSYEQYF
NA	TRBV30	once	TRBJ2-1	TGTGCCTGGCGACGGGGTACACCCCTACAGAATAATGAGCAGTTCTTC	CAWRRGTPLQNNEQFF
NA	TRBV7-3	NA	TRBJ2-2	TGTGCCAGCAGCTTAACTCAGGGTTCGGGCACCGGGGAGCTGTTTTTT	CASSLTQGSGTGELFF
TRBD2	TRBV5-1	few	TRBJ2-2	TGCGCCAGCAGCTTGGGCAGCGGGGGGTCCTTTGCCGGGGAGCTGTTTTTT	CASSLGSGGSFAGELFF
TRBD2	TRBV3-1/TRBV3-2	NA	TRBJ2-3	TGTGCCAGCAGTCCTTTTTGGACTAGCGGGGGCTCAGATACGCAGTATTTT	CASSPFWTSGGSDTQYF
TRBD2	TRBV7-9	NA	TRBJ2-7	TGTGCCAGCAGCCCAACGGGAGGGCCGAAGGAGCAGTACTTC	CASSPTGGPKEQYF
NA	TRBV7-7	NA	TRBJ2-1	TGTGCCAGCAGCTTAGCATTTAGCTCCTACAATGAGCAGTTCTTC	CASSLAFSSYNEQFF
NA	TRBV6-5	NA	TRBJ2-7	TGTGCCAGCAGTTACACAGGTAGCTTCTACGAGCAGTACTTC	CASSYTGSFYEQYF
NA	TRBV6-5	NA	TRBJ2-3	TGTGCCAGCACTCTTTATCACGGTAGCACAGATACGCAGTATTTT	CASTLYHGSTDTQYF
TRBD2	TRBV11-2	NA	TRBJ2-1	TGTGCCAGCAGCTTTCTAGCGGGGGGGCCGGGTGAGCAGTTCTTC	CASSFLAGGPGEQFF
TRBD2	TRBV11-2	NA	TRBJ2-1	TGTGCCAGCAGCTTAACGTCACTAGCGGGGGGGCTCCTTGAGCAGTTCTTC	CASSLTSLAGGLLEQFF
TRBD2	TRBV20-1	NA	TRBJ2-3	TGCAGTGCTAGTCTGCTAGCGGGGGCCCGCACAGATACGCAGTATTTT	CSASLLAGARTDTQYF
NA	TRBV30	NA	TRBJ1-2	TGTGCCTGGAGTAGCCAGGGGAACGATGGCTACACCTTC	CAWSSQGNDGYTF
TRBD1	TRBV11-2	NA	TRBJ2-7	TGTGCCAGCAGCTCAGGACAGGGCGTTCTCTACGAGCAGTACTTC	CASSSGQGVLYEQYF
NA	TRBV5-5	few	TRBJ1-2	TGTGCCAGCAGGCCAATCGGAGGAAACTATGGCTACACCTTC	CASRPIGGNYGYTF
TRBD1	TRBV18	NA	TRBJ2-5	TGTGCCAGCTCACCGGTCCAGGGGGCGGTGAGAGAGACCCAGTACTTC	CASSPVQGAVRETQYF
NA	TRBV7-2	NA	TRBJ1-1	TGTGCCAGCAGTTTGAATGGGAGGAACACTGAAGCTTTCTTT	CASSLNGRNTEAFF
TRBD1	TRBV5-1	NA	TRBJ2-1	TGCGCCAGCAGCTTCTCAGGGGGTTCGAATAGTGAGCAGTTCTTC	CASSFSGGSNSEQFF
NA	TRBV9	once	TRBJ1-1	TGTGCCAGCAGCGCCGAATACAGGAATTTGAACACTGAAGCTTTCTTT	CASSAEYRNLNTEAFF
NA	TRBV19	many	TRBJ1-5	TGTGCCAGTAGTGCCCTCGGGGGGGCCGGACAGCCCCAGCATTTT	CASSALGGAGQPQHF
TRBD2	TRBV7-2	NA	TRBJ2-5	TGTGCCAGCAGCTTTATAGCGGGAGGACGAGCGGGAGAGACCCAGTACTTC	CASSFIAGGRAGETQYF